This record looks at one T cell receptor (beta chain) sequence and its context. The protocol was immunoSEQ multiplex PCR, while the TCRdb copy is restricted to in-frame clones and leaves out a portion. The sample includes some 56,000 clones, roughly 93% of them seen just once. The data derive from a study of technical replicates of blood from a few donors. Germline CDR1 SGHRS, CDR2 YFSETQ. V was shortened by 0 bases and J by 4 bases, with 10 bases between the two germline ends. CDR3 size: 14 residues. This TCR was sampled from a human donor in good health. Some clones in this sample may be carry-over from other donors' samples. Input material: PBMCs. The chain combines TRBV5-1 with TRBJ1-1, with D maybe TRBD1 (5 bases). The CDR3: CASSLEGAVTEAFF. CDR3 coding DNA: TGCGCCAGCAGCTTGGAAGGGGCGGTCACTGAAGCTTTCTTT.